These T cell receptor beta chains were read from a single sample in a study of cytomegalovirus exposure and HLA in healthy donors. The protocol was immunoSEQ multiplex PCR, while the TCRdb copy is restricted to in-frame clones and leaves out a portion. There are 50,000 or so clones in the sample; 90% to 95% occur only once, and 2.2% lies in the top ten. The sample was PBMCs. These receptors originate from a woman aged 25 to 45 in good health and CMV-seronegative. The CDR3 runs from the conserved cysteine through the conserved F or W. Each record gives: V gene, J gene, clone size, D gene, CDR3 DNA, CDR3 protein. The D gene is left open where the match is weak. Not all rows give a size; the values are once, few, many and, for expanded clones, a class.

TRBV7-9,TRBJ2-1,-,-,TGTGCCAGCAGCTTCCCGGGAAGAGCCTACAATGAGCAGTTCTTC,CASSFPGRAYNEQFF
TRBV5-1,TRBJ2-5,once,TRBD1,TGCGCCAGCAGCTTGGGGCAGGGGGCCCTTGAGACCCAGTACTTC,CASSLGQGALETQYF
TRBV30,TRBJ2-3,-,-,TGTGCCTGGACAGGGCTGAGCACAGATACGCAGTATTTT,CAWTGLSTDTQYF
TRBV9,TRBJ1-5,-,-,TGTGCCAGCAGCGCCGGAGGCTATAGCAATCAGCCCCAGCATTTT,CASSAGGYSNQPQHF
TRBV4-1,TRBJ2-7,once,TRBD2,TGCGCCAGCAGCCAACCTCCCTGGGGGCTAGCGGGAAACGAGCAGTACTTC,CASSQPPWGLAGNEQYF
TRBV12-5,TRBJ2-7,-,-,TGTGCTAGTGGTTTGGTAACAGGTTCCTACGAGCAGTACTTC,CASGLVTGSYEQYF
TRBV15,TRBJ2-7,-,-,TGTGCCACCAGCAGAGCCGCAAGAGGGATCGGCGAGCAGTACTTC,CATSRAARGIGEQYF
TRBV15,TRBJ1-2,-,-,TGTGCCACCAGCAGAGATTACCCAGGCGGCTACACCTTC,CATSRDYPGGYTF
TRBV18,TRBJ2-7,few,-,TGTGCCAGCTCACCACTCCCGGGCTCCTACGAGCAGTACTTC,CASSPLPGSYEQYF
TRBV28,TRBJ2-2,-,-,TGTGCCAGATGCCCTCCGGGACAAAGGTGGACCGGGGAGCTGTTTTTT,CARCPPGQRWTGELFF
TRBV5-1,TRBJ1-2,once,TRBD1,TGCGCCAGCAGCTCGGGGGGGACAGTCCTGTATGGCTACACCTTC,CASSSGGTVLYGYTF
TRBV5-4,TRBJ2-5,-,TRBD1,TGTGCCAGCGGAGAGACATCGACAGGGCAAGAGACCCAGTACTTC,CASGETSTGQETQYF
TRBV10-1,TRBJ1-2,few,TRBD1,TGCGCCAGCAGTCGACAGGGGTACTATGGCTACACCTTC,CASSRQGYYGYTF
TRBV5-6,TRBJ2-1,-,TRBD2,TGTGCCAGCAGCGGTTGGACTAGCGGGAGTTACGAGCAGTTCTTC,CASSGWTSGSYEQFF
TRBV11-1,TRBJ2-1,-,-,TGTGCCAGCAGTCCAATAATCAGGCGTAGCGGGCAGTTCTTC,CASSPIIRRSGQFF
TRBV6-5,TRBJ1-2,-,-,TGTGCCAGCAGTTACTCGAGTGGCAGGTCGTATGGCTACACCTTC,CASSYSSGRSYGYTF
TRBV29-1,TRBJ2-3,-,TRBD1,TGCAGCGTATACTCCGGGACAGGGGATGATACGCAGTATTTT,CSVYSGTGDDTQYF
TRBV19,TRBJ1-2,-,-,TGTGCCAGTAGTATAGGAAGGGGCCCTCCTGGCTACACCTTC,CASSIGRGPPGYTF
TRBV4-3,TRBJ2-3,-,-,TGCGCCAGCAGCCAAGCTTCAACTGCCCACCAACAGGCTCCGTATTTT,CASSQASTAHQQAPYF